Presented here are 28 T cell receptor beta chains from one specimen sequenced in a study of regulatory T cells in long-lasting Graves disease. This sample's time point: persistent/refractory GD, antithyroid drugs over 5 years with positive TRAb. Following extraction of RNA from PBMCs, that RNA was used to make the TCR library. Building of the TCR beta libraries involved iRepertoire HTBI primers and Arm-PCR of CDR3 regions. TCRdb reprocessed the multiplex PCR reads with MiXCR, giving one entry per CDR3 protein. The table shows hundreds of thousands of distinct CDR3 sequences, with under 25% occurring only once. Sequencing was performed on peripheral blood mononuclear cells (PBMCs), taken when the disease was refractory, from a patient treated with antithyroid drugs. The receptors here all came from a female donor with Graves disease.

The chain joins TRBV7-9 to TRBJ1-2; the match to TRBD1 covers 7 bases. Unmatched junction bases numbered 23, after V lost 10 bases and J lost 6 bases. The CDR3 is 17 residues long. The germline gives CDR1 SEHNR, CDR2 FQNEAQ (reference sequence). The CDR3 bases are TGTGCCATCGGAAGGTCTGGACAGGTGGGGCATATTCATGGCTACACCTTC. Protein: CAIGRSGQVGHIHGYTF.

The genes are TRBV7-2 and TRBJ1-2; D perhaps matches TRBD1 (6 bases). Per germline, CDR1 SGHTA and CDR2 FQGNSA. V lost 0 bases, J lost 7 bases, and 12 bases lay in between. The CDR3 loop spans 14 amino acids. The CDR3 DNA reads TGTGCCAGCAGCTTAGCAGCGGGGGCTCCTGGCTACACCTTC. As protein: CASSLAAGAPGYTF. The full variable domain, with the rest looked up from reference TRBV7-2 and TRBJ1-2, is GAGVSQSPSNKVTEKGKDVELRCDPISGHTALYWYRQSLGQGLEFLIYFQGNSAPDKSGLPSDRFSAERTGGSVSTLTIQRTQQEDSAVYLCASSLAAGAPGYTFGSGTRLTVV.

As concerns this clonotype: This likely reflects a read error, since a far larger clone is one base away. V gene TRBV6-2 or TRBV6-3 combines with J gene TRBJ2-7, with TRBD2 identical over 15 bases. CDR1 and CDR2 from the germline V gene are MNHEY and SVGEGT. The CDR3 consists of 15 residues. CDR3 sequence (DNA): TGTGCCAGCAGTACCGGACTAGCGGGAGGGTACGAGCAGTGCTTC. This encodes CASSTGLAGGYEQCF.

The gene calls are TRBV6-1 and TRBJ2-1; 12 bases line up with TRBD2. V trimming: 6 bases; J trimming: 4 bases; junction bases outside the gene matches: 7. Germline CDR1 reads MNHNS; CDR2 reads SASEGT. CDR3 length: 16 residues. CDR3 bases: TGTGCCAGCAGCGAAATTCTAGCGGGAGGGTACAATGAGCAGTTCTTC. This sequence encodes CASSEILAGGYNEQFF.

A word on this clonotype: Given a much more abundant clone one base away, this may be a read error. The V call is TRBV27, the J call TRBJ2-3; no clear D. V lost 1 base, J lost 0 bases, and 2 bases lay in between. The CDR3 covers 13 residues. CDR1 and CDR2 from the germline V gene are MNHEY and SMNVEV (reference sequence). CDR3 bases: TGTGCCAGCAGTTTATGGAGCACAGATACGCAGTATTTT. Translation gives CASSLWSTDTQYF.

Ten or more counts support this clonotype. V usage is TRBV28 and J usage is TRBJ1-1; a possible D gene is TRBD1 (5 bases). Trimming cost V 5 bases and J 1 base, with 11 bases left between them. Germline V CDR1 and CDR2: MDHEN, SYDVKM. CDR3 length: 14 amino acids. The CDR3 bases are TGTGCCAGCAGTCTGGGGCGGGAGAACACTGAAGCTTTCTTT. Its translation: CASSLGRENTEAFF.

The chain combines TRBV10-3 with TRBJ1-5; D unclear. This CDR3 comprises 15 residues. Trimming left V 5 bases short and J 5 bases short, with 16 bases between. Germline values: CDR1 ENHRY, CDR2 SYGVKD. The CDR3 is CAISPRGGSDQPQHF. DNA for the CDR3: TGTGCCATCAGTCCCCGTGGCGGGAGCGATCAGCCCCAGCATTTT.

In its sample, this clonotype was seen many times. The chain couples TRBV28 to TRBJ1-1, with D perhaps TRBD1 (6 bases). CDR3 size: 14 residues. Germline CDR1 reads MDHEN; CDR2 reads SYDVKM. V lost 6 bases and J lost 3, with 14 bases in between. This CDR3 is CASRLSWGHTEAFF. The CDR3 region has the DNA TGTGCCAGCAGACTTTCTTGGGGGCACACTGAAGCTTTCTTT. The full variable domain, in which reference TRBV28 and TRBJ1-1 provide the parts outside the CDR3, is DVKVTQSSRYLVKRTGEKVFLECVQDMDHENMFWYRQDPGLGLRLIYFSYDVKMKEKGDIPEGYSVSREKKERFSLILESASTNQTSMYLCASRLSWGHTEAFFGQGTRLTVV.

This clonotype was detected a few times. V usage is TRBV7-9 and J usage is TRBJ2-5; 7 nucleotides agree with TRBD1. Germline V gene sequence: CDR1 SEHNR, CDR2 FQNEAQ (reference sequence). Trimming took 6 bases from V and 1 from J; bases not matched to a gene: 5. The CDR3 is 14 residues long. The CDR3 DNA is TGTGCCAGCAGATTGGGACAGAGCCAAGAGACCCAGTACTTC. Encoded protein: CASRLGQSQETQYF. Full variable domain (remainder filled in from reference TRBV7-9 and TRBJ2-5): DTGVSQNPRHKITKRGQNVTFRCDPISEHNRLYWYRQTLGQGPEFLTYFQNEAQLEKSRLLSDRFSAERPKGSFSTLEIQRTEQGDSAMYLCASRLGQSQETQYFGPGTRLLVL.

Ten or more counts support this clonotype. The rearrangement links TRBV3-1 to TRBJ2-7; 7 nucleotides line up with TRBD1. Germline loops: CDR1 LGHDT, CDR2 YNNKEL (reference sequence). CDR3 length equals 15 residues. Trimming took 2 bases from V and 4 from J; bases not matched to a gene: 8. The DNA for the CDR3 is TGTGCCAGCAGCCAAAAGTGGGGGACAGCGTACGAGCAGTACTTC. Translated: CASSQKWGTAYEQYF.

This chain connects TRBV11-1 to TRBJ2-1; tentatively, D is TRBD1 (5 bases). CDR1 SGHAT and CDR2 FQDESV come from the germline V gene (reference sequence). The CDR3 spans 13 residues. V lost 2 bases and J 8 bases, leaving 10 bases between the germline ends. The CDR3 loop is CASSLSRAHEQFF. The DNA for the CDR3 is TGTGCCAGCAGCTTAAGCAGGGCCCATGAGCAGTTCTTC.

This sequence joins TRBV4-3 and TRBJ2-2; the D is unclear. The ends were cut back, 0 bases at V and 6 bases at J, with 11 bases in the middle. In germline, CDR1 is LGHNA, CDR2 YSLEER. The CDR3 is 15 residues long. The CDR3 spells CASSQDLARAGELFF. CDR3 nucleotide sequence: TGCGCCAGCAGCCAAGATTTAGCTAGGGCCGGGGAGCTGTTTTTT.

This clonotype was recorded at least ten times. In DNA, the CDR3 is TGTGCCAGCAGTTGGACCTACGAGCAGTACTTC. Protein product: CASSWTYEQYF. The chain links TRBV28 to TRBJ2-7; D is ambiguous. There are 11 residues in the CDR3. Trimming stripped 4 bases from V and 2 bases from J, with 3 bases between. Per the germline V gene, CDR1 is MDHEN and CDR2 is SYDVKM.

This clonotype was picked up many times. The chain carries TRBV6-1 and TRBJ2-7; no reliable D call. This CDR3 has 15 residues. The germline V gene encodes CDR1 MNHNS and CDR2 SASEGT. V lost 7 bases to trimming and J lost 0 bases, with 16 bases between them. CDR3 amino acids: CASKRRGFSSYEQYF. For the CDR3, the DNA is TGTGCCAGCAAGCGTCGTGGTTTCAGCTCCTACGAGCAGTACTTC.

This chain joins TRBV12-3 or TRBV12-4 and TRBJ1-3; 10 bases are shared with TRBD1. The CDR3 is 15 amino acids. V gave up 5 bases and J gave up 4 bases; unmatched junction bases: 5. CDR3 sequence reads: CASSPGTGAGNTIYF. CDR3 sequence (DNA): TGTGCCAGCAGTCCCGGGACAGGGGCAGGAAACACCATATATTTT.

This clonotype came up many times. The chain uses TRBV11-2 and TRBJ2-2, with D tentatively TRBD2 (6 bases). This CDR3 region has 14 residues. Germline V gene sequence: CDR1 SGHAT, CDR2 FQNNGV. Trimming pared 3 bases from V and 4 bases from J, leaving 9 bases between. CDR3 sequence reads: CASSFEGGTGELFF. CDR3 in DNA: TGTGCCAGCAGCTTTGAGGGAGGCACCGGGGAGCTGTTTTTT.

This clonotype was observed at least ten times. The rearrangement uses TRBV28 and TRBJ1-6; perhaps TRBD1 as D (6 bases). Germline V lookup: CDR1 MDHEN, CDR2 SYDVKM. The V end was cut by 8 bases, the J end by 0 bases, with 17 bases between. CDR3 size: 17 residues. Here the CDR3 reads CASLRGTSSSYNSPLHF. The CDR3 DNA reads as TGTGCCAGCCTGCGGGGGACATCGAGCTCCTATAATTCACCCCTCCACTTT.

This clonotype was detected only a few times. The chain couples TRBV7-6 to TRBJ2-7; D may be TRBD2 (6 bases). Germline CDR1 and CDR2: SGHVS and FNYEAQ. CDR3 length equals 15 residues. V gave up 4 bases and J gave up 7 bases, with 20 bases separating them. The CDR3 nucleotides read TGTGCCAGCAGCTCATCGGTTGGCGGGGTTGGGGAGCAGTACTTC. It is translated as CASSSSVGGVGEQYF.

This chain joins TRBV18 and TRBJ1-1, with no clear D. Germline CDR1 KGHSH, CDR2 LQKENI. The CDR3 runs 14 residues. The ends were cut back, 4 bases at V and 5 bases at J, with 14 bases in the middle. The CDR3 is CASSHSSAGTEAFF. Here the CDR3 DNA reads TGTGCCAGCTCACATAGCAGCGCGGGAACTGAAGCTTTCTTT. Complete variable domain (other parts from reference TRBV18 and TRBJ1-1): NAGVMQNPRHLVRRRGQEARLRCSPMKGHSHVYWYRQLPEEGLKFMVYLQKENIIDESGMPKERFSAEFPKEGPSILRIQQVVRGDSAAYFCASSHSSAGTEAFFGQGTRLTVV.

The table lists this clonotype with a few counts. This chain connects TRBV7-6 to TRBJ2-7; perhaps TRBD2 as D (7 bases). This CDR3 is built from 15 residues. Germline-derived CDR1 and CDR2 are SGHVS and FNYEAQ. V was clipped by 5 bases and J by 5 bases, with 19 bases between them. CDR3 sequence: CASSLMGGGDNEQYF. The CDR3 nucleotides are TGTGCCAGCAGCCTAATGGGGGGAGGGGACAACGAGCAGTACTTC. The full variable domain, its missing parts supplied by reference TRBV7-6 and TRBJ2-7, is GAGVSQSPRYKVTKRGQDVALRCDPISGHVSLYWYRQALGQGPEFLTYFNYEAQQDKSGLPNDRFSAERPEGSISTLTIQRTEQRDSAMYRCASSLMGGGDNEQYFGPGTRLTVT.

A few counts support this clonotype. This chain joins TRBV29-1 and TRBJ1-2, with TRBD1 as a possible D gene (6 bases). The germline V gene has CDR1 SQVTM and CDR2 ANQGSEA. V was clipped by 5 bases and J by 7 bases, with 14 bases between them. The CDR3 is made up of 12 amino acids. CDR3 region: CSVPGRGGGYTF. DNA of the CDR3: TGCAGCGTTCCGGGCAGGGGTGGTGGCTACACCTTC.

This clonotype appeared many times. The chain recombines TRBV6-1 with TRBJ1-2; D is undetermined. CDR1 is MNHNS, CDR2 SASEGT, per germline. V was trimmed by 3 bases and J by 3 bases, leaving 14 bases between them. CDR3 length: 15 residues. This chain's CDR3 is CASSDREPLDYGYTF. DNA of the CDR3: TGTGCCAGCAGTGACCGGGAACCCCTTGACTATGGCTACACCTTC.

DNA of the CDR3: TGTGCCAGCAGCCAAGGTGGGGGACTCCGGTGGGGGAATGAGCAGTTCTTC. It yields the protein CASSQGGGLRWGNEQFF. The chain employs TRBV3-1 and TRBJ2-1; maybe TRBD2 (6 bases). Per germline, CDR1 LGHDT and CDR2 YNNKEL (reference sequence). Trimming pared 1 base from V and 7 bases from J, leaving 20 bases between. The CDR3 length is 17 residues.

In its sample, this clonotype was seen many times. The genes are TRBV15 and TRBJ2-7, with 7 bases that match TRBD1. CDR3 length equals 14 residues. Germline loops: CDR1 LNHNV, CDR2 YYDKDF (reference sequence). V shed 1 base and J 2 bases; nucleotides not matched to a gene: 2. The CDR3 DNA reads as TGTGCCACCAGCAGAGGAGGGACAGCCTACGAGCAGTACTTC. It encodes CATSRGGTAYEQYF.

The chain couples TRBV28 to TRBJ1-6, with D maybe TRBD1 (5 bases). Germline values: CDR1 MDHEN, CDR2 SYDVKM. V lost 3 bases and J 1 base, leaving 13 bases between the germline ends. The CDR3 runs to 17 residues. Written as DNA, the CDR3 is TGTGCCAGCAGTTTCCGGGGGGGGGGATCCTATAATTCACCCCTCCACTTT. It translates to CASSFRGGGSYNSPLHF. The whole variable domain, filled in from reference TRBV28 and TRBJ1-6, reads DVKVTQSSRYLVKRTGEKVFLECVQDMDHENMFWYRQDPGLGLRLIYFSYDVKMKEKGDIPEGYSVSREKKERFSLILESASTNQTSMYLCASSFRGGGSYNSPLHFGNGTRLTVT.

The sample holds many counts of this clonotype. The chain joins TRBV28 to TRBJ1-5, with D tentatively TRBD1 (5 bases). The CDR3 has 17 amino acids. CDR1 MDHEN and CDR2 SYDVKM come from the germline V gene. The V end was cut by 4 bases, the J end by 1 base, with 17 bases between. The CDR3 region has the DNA TGTGCCAGCAGTTCCCCTCACGGGACGCAAAGCAATCAGCCCCAGCATTTT. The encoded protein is CASSSPHGTQSNQPQHF.

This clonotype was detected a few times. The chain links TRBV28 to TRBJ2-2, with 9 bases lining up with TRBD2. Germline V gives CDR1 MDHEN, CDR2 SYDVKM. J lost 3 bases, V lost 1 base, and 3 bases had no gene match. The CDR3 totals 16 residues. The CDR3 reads CASSLSSGGYTGELFF. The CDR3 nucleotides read TGTGCCAGCAGTTTATCCAGCGGGGGGTACACCGGGGAGCTGTTTTTT.

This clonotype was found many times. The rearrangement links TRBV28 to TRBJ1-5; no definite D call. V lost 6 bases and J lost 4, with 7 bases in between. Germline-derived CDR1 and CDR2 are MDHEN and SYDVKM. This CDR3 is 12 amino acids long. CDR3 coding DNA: TGTGCCAGCAGCCTGCTGAATCAGCCCCAGCATTTT. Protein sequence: CASSLLNQPQHF.